The 27 T cell receptor beta chains below all came from one sample that was sequenced in a study of cytomegalovirus exposure and HLA in healthy donors. 60 Vbeta and 13 Jbeta primers were used in PCR. The data were produced by immunoSEQ multiplex PCR, yet TCRdb's version contains in-frame clones alone and is incomplete. The sample shows around 150,000 clones, roughly 80% of them seen only once. Sample: PBMCs. The receptor source for this set is a man aged 30 to 45 in good health and CMV-seropositive.

The genes are TRBV7-3 and TRBJ2-2; D may be TRBD1 (5 bases). CDR1 is SGHTA, CDR2 FQGTGA, per germline. Trimming took off 5 bases at V and 6 bases at J, with 13 bases between the two ends. The CDR3 is 14 amino acids. CDR3 loop: CASSAAGFSGELFF. CDR3 sequence (DNA): TGTGCCAGCAGCGCGGCAGGGTTCTCCGGGGAGCTGTTTTTT.

The chain couples TRBV29-1 to TRBJ2-3; 9 bases map to TRBD1. Trimming at V came to 1 base and at J to 0 bases, leaving 8 bases not matched to a gene. This CDR3 has 17 amino acids. CDR1 SQVTM and CDR2 ANQGSEA come from the germline V gene. CDR3 DNA sequence: TGCAGCGTTGAAGGTGGGGACAGGGAATCTAGCACAGATACGCAGTATTTT. This codes for CSVEGGDRESSTDTQYF.

The CDR3 coding sequence is TGTGCCAGCTCACCCCGGGACAGGGATGAAAAACTGTTTTTT. It yields the protein CASSPRDRDEKLFF. J is TRBJ1-4 and V is TRBV18; 9 bases align to TRBD1. Germline CDR1 KGHSH, CDR2 LQKENI. The V segment lost 3 bases and the J segment 6 bases; nucleotides outside the gene matches: 2. The CDR3 spans 14 residues.

The V call is TRBV2, the J call TRBJ1-6, with D hard to call. Deletions cut 7 bases from V and 0 bases from J, with 10 bases between. The length of the CDR3 is 15 residues. The germline V gene encodes CDR1 SNHLY and CDR2 FYNNEI. CDR3 in amino acids: CASTGESSYNSPLHF. CDR3 bases: TGTGCCAGCACTGGTGAGAGCTCCTATAATTCACCCCTCCACTTT.

The chain has TRBV7-3 and TRBJ2-5; the match to TRBD2 covers 8 bases. From germline, CDR1 is SGHTA and CDR2 FQGTGA. The CDR3 is made up of 14 amino acids. The V and J ends lost 0 bases and 3 bases, in that order; junction bases with no gene match: 0. In DNA, the CDR3 is TGTGCCAGCAGCTTAACTAGCGGGGAAGAGACCCAGTACTTC. This gives the protein CASSLTSGEETQYF.

V and J are TRBV5-4 and TRBJ2-2; the D gene is possibly TRBD2 (6 bases). Germline CDR1 reads SGHNT; CDR2 reads YYREEE (reference sequence). Trimming pared 2 bases from V and 4 bases from J, leaving 18 bases between. The CDR3 runs 17 residues. DNA for the CDR3: TGTGCCAGCAGCTTAGGCGGCCCCGGGGGACCCACCGGGGAGCTGTTTTTT. This translates into CASSLGGPGGPTGELFF.

CDR3 in amino acids: CASSQDRERGKETQYF. CDR3 DNA: TGCGCCAGCAGCCAAGATCGAGAGCGGGGAAAAGAGACCCAGTACTTC. The J gene is TRBJ2-5, the V gene TRBV4-1; TRBD2 agrees at 7 bases. The germline V gene encodes CDR1 MGHRA and CDR2 YSYEKL. The CDR3 is 16 residues long. V shed 0 bases, J shed 3 bases, and the junction held 7 bases outside the gene matches.

This chain uses TRBV7-6 with TRBJ2-7; the D gene is possibly TRBD1 (6 bases). CDR1 is SGHVS and CDR2 is FNYEAQ in the germline V gene. The CDR3 is made up of 13 amino acids. The ends were cut back, 4 bases at V and 5 bases at J, with 12 bases in the middle. The CDR3 bases are TGTGCCAGCAGCTCCACAGGGTTCAACGAGCAGTACTTC. Residues: CASSSTGFNEQYF. Combining the CDR3 with reference TRBV7-6 and TRBJ2-7 gives the whole variable domain GAGVSQSPRYKVTKRGQDVALRCDPISGHVSLYWYRQALGQGPEFLTYFNYEAQQDKSGLPNDRFSAERPEGSISTLTIQRTEQRDSAMYRCASSSTGFNEQYFGPGTRLTVT.

The CDR3 nucleotides read TGTGCCATCGCCGGGACAGCCTCCTACGAGCAGTACTTC. It specifies CAIAGTASYEQYF. The chain couples TRBV10-3 to TRBJ2-7; 7 bases fit TRBD1. The CDR3 has 13 residues. Germline V gene sequence: CDR1 ENHRY, CDR2 SYGVKD. The trim removed 8 bases at V and 0 bases at J, leaving 4 bases unmatched.

This clone was detected only once. The chain couples TRBV6-5 to TRBJ2-4, with D perhaps matching TRBD1 (6 bases). Germline CDR1 MNHEY, CDR2 SVGAGI. This CDR3 region has 16 residues. V gave up 4 bases and J gave up 0 bases, with 13 bases separating them. The CDR3 DNA follows: TGTGCCAGCAGTTCAGGACAGACACTAGCCAAAAACATTCAGTACTTC. This translates into CASSSGQTLAKNIQYF.

The CDR3 loop is CASSTYTGELFF. The CDR3 bases are TGTGCCAGCAGCACATACACCGGGGAGCTGTTTTTT. This sequence joins TRBV7-2 and TRBJ2-2, with unresolved D. CDR1 is SGHTA, CDR2 FQGNSA, per germline. The ends were cut back, 5 bases at V and 3 bases at J, with 4 bases in the middle. The CDR3 runs to 12 residues. The full variable domain, rest sourced from reference TRBV7-2 and TRBJ2-2, is GAGVSQSPSNKVTEKGKDVELRCDPISGHTALYWYRQSLGQGLEFLIYFQGNSAPDKSGLPSDRFSAERTGGSVSTLTIQRTQQEDSAVYLCASSTYTGELFFGEGSRLTVL.

CDR3 residues: CASSVGNYLTDTQYF. CDR3 DNA: TGTGCCAGCAGCGTAGGTAACTACCTCACAGATACGCAGTATTTT. This rearrangement joins TRBV9 to TRBJ2-3; D ambiguous. The CDR3 has 15 amino acids. V was clipped by 0 bases and J by 2 bases, with 10 bases between them. CDR1 and CDR2 (germline): SGDLS, YYNGEE.

The chain combines TRBV6-6 with TRBJ1-4, with TRBD1 identical over 7 bases. The CDR3 length is 14 residues. V dropped 2 bases and J dropped 15; count of bases not matched to a gene: 12. Germline loops: CDR1 MNHNY, CDR2 SVGAGI (reference sequence). CDR3 loop: CASSYEGAPVRMFF. In DNA, the CDR3 is TGTGCCAGCAGTTACGAGGGGGCCCCCGTTAGGATGTTTTTT.

The V gene is TRBV5-4, the J gene TRBJ2-7; 7 bases map to TRBD1. The CDR3 spans 15 residues. The V gene's germline CDR1 is SGHNT and CDR2 YYREEE (reference sequence). The ends lost 4 bases at V and 7 bases at J; junction bases unmatched: 14. The DNA for the CDR3 is TGTGCCAGCAGCCGGGGACAGACCCGACCCGGGGAGCAGTACTTC. It specifies CASSRGQTRPGEQYF.

The CDR3 nucleotides are TGTGCCAGCAGTTACCTCAGGACAGGGCATTCACCCCTCCACTTT. Its translation is CASSYLRTGHSPLHF. The rearrangement uses TRBV6-5 and TRBJ1-6, with 8 bases lining up with TRBD1. The CDR3 has 15 amino acids. The germline V gene encodes CDR1 MNHEY and CDR2 SVGAGI. Trimming removed 2 bases from V and 8 bases from J; junction bases left unmatched: 5.

The CDR3 sequence: CASSRAGESDTQYF. The CDR3 DNA follows: TGCGCCAGCAGCCGGGCGGGGGAATCAGATACGCAGTATTTT. The rearrangement joins TRBV4-1 to TRBJ2-3; 7 bases fit TRBD2. The CDR3 sequence is 14 residues long. Germline loops: CDR1 MGHRA, CDR2 YSYEKL. After removal of 4 bases from V and 4 bases from J, the junction contained 5 bases not matched to a gene.

This clone was seen a few times. This rearrangement joins TRBV7-7 to TRBJ2-5; D not resolved. The length of the CDR3 is 14 residues. Germline-derived CDR1 and CDR2 are SSHAT and FNYEAQ (reference sequence). Between the trimmed V and J ends, which lost 5 bases and 4 bases, there was a span of 14 bases. The CDR3 DNA reads as TGTGCCAGCAGCCCCAATGGAGTGGGAGAGACCCAGTACTTC. Its translation is CASSPNGVGETQYF.

The CDR3 protein is CASSPRDRFYEQYF. The CDR3 DNA follows: TGTGCCAGCAGCCCCCGGGACAGATTCTACGAGCAGTACTTC. The V gene is TRBV5-4, the J gene TRBJ2-7; 7 positions match TRBD1. CDR1 and CDR2 from the germline V gene are SGHNT and YYREEE (reference sequence). This CDR3 has 14 amino acids. V gave up 4 bases and J gave up 3 bases; unmatched junction bases: 7.

This clone was recorded a few times. This chain connects TRBV6-5 to TRBJ1-2, with 9 bases aligning to TRBD1. The CDR3 loop spans 13 amino acids. V was clipped by 4 bases and J by 6 bases; unmatched bases: 3. The germline CDR1 and CDR2 sequences are MNHEY and SVGAGI. The CDR3 reads CASSLQGANGYTF. The CDR3 DNA is TGTGCCAGCAGTTTACAGGGGGCGAATGGCTACACCTTC.

The CDR3 reads CASSQGGDSYRGKLFF. The CDR3 nucleotides are TGTGCCAGCAGCCAAGGGGGTGACAGTTACAGGGGAAAACTGTTTTTT. This chain links TRBV4-2 with TRBJ1-4, with 7 nucleotides matching TRBD1. CDR1 is LGHNA, CDR2 YNFKEQ, per germline. CDR3 length: 16 amino acids. The junction had 12 bases not matched to a gene; V was cut back by 1 base and J by 10 bases.

The chain joins TRBV19 to TRBJ2-3; unclear D gene. Trimming cost V 1 base and J 5 bases, with 7 bases left between them. Germline assignment: CDR1 LNHDA and CDR2 SQIVND (reference sequence). The CDR3 consists of 13 residues. The CDR3: CASSIGGQDTQYF. CDR3 DNA sequence: TGTGCCAGTAGTATAGGTGGCCAAGATACGCAGTATTTT.

The CDR3 nucleotides read TGTGCCAGTAATAGGGAGGCGGTGACTGGGGCCAACGTCCTGACTTTC. Amino acid sequence: CASNREAVTGANVLTF. This rearrangement joins TRBV19 to TRBJ2-6, with D possibly matching TRBD2 (6 bases). This CDR3 region has 16 residues. Germline V gene sequence: CDR1 LNHDA, CDR2 SQIVND (reference sequence). V lost 7 bases and J 2 bases, leaving 15 bases between the germline ends.

This clone was recorded once. The chain links TRBV6-5 to TRBJ1-3; the match to TRBD1 covers 8 bases. The ends lost 6 bases at V and 4 bases at J; junction bases unmatched: 8. The germline gives CDR1 MNHEY, CDR2 SVGAGI. There are 15 residues in the CDR3. CDR3 in amino acids: CASRLRAGGGNTIYF. In DNA form, the CDR3 reads TGTGCCAGCAGGTTACGTGCAGGGGGCGGAAACACCATATATTTT.

The V and J genes are TRBV30 and TRBJ1-6; D uncertain. Germline lookup yields CDR1 GTSNPN and CDR2 SVGIG (reference sequence). This CDR3 contains 13 residues. V lost 4 bases and J lost 7, with 11 bases in between. CDR3 region: CAWTTVSNSPLHF. Written as DNA, the CDR3 is TGTGCCTGGACCACAGTCAGCAATTCACCCCTCCACTTT.

J is TRBJ2-5 and V is TRBV28; 7 nucleotides match TRBD1. The germline CDR1 and CDR2 sequences are MDHEN and SYDVKM. The CDR3 contains 12 residues. V was clipped by 5 bases and J by 4 bases; unmatched bases: 1. The CDR3 loop reads CASSRGLETQYF. The CDR3 DNA reads as TGTGCCAGCAGTAGGGGGCTAGAGACCCAGTACTTC. The full variable domain, with the rest looked up from reference TRBV28 and TRBJ2-5, is DVKVTQSSRYLVKRTGEKVFLECVQDMDHENMFWYRQDPGLGLRLIYFSYDVKMKEKGDIPEGYSVSREKKERFSLILESASTNQTSMYLCASSRGLETQYFGPGTRLLVL.

This clone showed up just a few times. V gene TRBV5-1 combines with J gene TRBJ2-1; the match to TRBD1 covers 8 bases. Germline V lookup: CDR1 SGHRS, CDR2 YFSETQ. J was trimmed by 6 bases and V by 1 base; bases with no gene match: 3. CDR3 length: 14 amino acids. The DNA for the CDR3 is TGCGCCAGCAGCTTGAGGACAGGGACCAATGAGCAGTTCTTC. Translating gives CASSLRTGTNEQFF. Full variable domain (remainder filled in from reference TRBV5-1 and TRBJ2-1): KAGVTQTPRYLIKTRGQQVTLSCSPISGHRSVSWYQQTPGQGLQFLFEYFSETQRNKGNFPGRFSGRQFSNSRSEMNVSTLELGDSALYLCASSLRTGTNEQFFGPGTRLTVL.

This CDR3 reads CASSQPPGLGYTF. Here the CDR3 DNA reads TGTGCCAGCAGCCAACCCCCGGGGTTGGGCTACACCTTC. J is TRBJ1-2 and V is TRBV6-6; D not certain. The V gene lost 6 bases and the J gene lost 8 bases, with 16 bases spanning the gap. The CDR3 spans 13 residues. The germline gives CDR1 MNHNY, CDR2 SVGAGI (reference sequence).